What follows describes a single TCR beta chain. The antigen is not known. The sample originates from a study of radiation and T cells in renal cell carcinoma. Sequenced by immunoSEQ multiplex PCR; TCRdb stores in-frame clones only, minus some. The sample includes 120,000 or so clones, more than 75% seen only once; the top ten take over 4.5%. Study observations and caveats: Without pretreatment biopsies, baseline tumor clonotype presence was undetermined. In blood, top tumor clones expanded by 2 weeks, shrinking by 4.

The CDR3 has 15 residues. Germline assignment: CDR1 SGHRS and CDR2 YFSETQ. The trim removed 3 bases at V and 4 bases at J, leaving 5 bases unmatched. Time point meaning: blood 2 weeks post-SBRT. Regarding treatment: 15 Gy SBRT to primary tumor, nephrectomy 4 weeks later. This specimen consisted of blood, obtained from a patient whose treatment included radiotherapy and nephrectomy. The sequence was collected from a woman in her seventies with renal cell carcinoma. The chain joins TRBV5-1 to TRBJ2-3, with TRBD2 identical over 10 bases. CDR3 DNA: TGCGCCAGCAGCTACTCTAGCGGGGGTTCAGATACGCAGTATTTT. Translated, it gives CASSYSSGGSDTQYF.